The subject of this entry is one T cell receptor beta chain. The CDR3 extends over 18 amino acids. The germline gives CDR1 LNHNV, CDR2 YYDKDF (reference sequence). V lost 2 bases and J 4 bases, leaving 23 bases between the germline ends. Authors' analysis steps: Estimates of nucleated cell counts were drawn from the amplification of reference gene primers. The table came from immunoSEQ multiplex PCR; TCRdb's copy has only in-frame clones and leaves some out. V, J and clone size were drawn from that table, and D and trimming were deduced from the DNA. Of more than 120,000 clones in the sample, about nine tenths were seen once. The data stem from a study of blood T cell repertoires in COVID-19. At the level of the study: COVID-19 samples collected from the United States, Italy and Spain covered acute and convalescent phases. Sources were T cells, B-cell-depleted T cells, or PBMCs; the material itself was cDNA or gDNA.

The J gene is TRBJ2-5, the V gene TRBV15, with D possibly being TRBD2 (7 bases). Material for sequencing was peripheral blood. This TCR derives from a woman between 45 and 65 years old with acute or convalescent COVID-19. The CDR3 DNA is TGTGCCACCAGCAGATCCGGGGGGCAGGGCGAGGTGGGAGAGACCCAGTACTTC. Translated, it gives CATSRSGGQGEVGETQYF.